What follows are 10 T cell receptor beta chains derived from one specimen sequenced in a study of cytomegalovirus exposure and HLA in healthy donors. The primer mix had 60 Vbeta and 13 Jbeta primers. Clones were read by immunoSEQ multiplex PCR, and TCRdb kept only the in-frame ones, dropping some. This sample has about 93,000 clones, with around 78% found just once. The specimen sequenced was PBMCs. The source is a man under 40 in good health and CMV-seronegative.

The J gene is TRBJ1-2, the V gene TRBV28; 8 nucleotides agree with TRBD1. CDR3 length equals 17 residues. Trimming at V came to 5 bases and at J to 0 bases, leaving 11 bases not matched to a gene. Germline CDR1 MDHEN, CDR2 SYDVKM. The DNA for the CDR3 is TGTGCCAGCAGTGTTAGTGTCCACAGGGGGACTAACTATGGCTACACCTTC. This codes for CASSVSVHRGTNYGYTF.

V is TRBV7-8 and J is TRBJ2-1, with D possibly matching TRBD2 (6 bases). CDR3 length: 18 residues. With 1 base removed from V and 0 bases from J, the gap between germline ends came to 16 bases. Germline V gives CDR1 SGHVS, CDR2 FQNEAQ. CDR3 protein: CASSLVVSGTNSYNEQFF. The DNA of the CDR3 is TGTGCCAGCAGCTTAGTAGTTAGCGGAACAAACTCCTACAATGAGCAGTTCTTC.

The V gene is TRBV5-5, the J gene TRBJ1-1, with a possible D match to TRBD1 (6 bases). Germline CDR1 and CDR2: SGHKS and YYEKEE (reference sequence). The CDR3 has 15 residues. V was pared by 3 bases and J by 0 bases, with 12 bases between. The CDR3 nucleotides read TGTGCCAGCAGCTATTGGGACAACTTGAACACTGAAGCTTTCTTT. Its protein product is CASSYWDNLNTEAFF.

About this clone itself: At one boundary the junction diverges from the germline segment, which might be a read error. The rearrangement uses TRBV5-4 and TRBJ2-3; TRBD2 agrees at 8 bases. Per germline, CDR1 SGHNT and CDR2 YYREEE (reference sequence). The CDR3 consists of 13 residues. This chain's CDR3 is CASSLVDGGGRDF. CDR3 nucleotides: TGTGCCAGCAGCTTGGTAGACGGGGGGGGACGGGATTTT.

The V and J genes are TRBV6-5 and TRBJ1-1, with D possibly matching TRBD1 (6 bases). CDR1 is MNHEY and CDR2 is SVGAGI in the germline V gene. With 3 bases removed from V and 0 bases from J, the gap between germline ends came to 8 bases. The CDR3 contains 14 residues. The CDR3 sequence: CASSYGQMNTEAFF. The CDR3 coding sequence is TGTGCCAGCAGTTATGGACAGATGAACACTGAAGCTTTCTTT.

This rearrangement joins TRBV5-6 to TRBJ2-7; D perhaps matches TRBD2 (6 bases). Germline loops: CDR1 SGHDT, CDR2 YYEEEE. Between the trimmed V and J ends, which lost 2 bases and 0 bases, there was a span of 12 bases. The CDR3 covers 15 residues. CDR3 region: CASSFRGDPSYEQYF. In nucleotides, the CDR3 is TGTGCCAGCAGCTTTCGCGGGGACCCCTCCTACGAGCAGTACTTC.

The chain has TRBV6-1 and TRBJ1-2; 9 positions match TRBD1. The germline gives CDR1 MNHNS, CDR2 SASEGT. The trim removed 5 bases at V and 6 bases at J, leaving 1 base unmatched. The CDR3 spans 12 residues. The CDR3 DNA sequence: TGTGCCAGCAGTCGGACAGGGGATGGCTACACCTTC. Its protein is CASSRTGDGYTF.

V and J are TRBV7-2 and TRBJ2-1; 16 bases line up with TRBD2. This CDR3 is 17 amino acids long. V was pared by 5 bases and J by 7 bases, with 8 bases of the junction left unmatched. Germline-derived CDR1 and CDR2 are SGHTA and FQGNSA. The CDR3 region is CASSPGLAGGPRNEQFF. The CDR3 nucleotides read TGTGCCAGCAGCCCGGGACTAGCGGGGGGGCCAAGGAATGAGCAGTTCTTC.

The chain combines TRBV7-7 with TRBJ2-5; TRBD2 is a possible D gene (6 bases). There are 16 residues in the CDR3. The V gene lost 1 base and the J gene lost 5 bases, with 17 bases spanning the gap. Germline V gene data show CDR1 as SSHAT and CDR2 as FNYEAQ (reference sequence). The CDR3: CASSLGGTLSGETQYF. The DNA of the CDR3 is TGTGCCAGCAGCTTAGGCGGGACGTTAAGTGGGGAGACCCAGTACTTC.

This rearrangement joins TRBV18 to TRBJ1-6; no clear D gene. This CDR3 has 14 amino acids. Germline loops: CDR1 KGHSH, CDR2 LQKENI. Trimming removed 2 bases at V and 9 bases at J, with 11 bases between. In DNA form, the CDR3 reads TGTGCCAGCTCACCAGGCCCCCGGAGTTCACCCCTCCACTTT. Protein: CASSPGPRSSPLHF.